These T cell receptor beta chains were read from a single sample in a study of CD8 T cells in ankylosing spondylitis. TCRdb re-called the 5' RACE reads through MiXCR, storing one row per CDR3 protein. In the table there are roughly 30,000 distinct CDR3 sequences, approximately 14% of which are singletons. Material: blood. The source of these receptors is a male donor with ankylosing spondylitis or in good health (not recorded which). CDR3s include the opening cysteine and the closing phenylalanine or tryptophan. Fields, in order: V gene, D gene, J gene, clone size, CDR3 DNA, CDR3 protein. D genes are given only for firm matches. Clone size is not always given. Where it is, it says once, few, many or a class for expanded clones.

V: TRBV20-1
D: NA
J: TRBJ2-7
size: NA
DNA: TGCAGTGCCCTTGGGCGGTGGGAGGAGCAGTACTTC
CDR3: CSALGRWEEQYF

V: TRBV20-1
D: TRBD1
J: TRBJ1-5
size: NA
DNA: TGCAGTGCTGGGGGAATTGGGACAGGGGGCGATCAGCCCCAGCATTTT
CDR3: CSAGGIGTGGDQPQHF

V: TRBV7-2
D: NA
J: TRBJ2-5
size: few
DNA: TGTGCCAGCAGCCGCTTCAAAGAGACCCAGTACTTC
CDR3: CASSRFKETQYF

V: TRBV20-1
D: TRBD1
J: TRBJ2-1
size: NA
DNA: TGCAGTGCTACGTTGGACAGGCCCTACAATGAGCAGTTCTTC
CDR3: CSATLDRPYNEQFF

V: TRBV29-1
D: NA
J: TRBJ2-5
size: many
DNA: TGCAGCGACAGAATCCAAGAGACCCAGTACTTC
CDR3: CSDRIQETQYF

V: TRBV12-3/TRBV12-4
D: TRBD1
J: TRBJ2-2
size: few
DNA: TGTGCCAGCAGGAATCGACAGGGGGCGAACACCGGGGAGCTGTTTTTT
CDR3: CASRNRQGANTGELFF

V: TRBV20-1
D: NA
J: TRBJ2-7
size: many
DNA: TGCAGTGCTACAACTGCTAGTGGAAACTACGAGCAGTACTTC
CDR3: CSATTASGNYEQYF

V: TRBV25-1
D: TRBD1
J: TRBJ2-2
size: NA
DNA: TGTACCAGCAGTGCATTATCAGGGGGCCTTAACACCGGGGAGCTGTTTTTT
CDR3: CTSSALSGGLNTGELFF

V: TRBV20-1
D: TRBD1
J: TRBJ2-5
size: few
DNA: TGCAGTGCTAGCGCGGGACAGGGGAGAAGAGAGACCCAGTACTTC
CDR3: CSASAGQGRRETQYF

V: TRBV7-2
D: NA
J: TRBJ2-1
size: few
DNA: TGTGCCAGCAGCTTAGGGGCGGGCGAGCAGTTCTTC
CDR3: CASSLGAGEQFF

V: TRBV29-1
D: NA
J: TRBJ2-1
size: few
DNA: TGCAGCGGTTGGTACAATGAGCAGTTCTTC
CDR3: CSGWYNEQFF

V: TRBV12-3/TRBV12-4
D: NA
J: TRBJ2-2
size: few
DNA: TGTGCCAGCAGGGAGGGGGGGCCCCGGGAGCTGTTTTTT
CDR3: CASREGGPRELFF

V: TRBV3-1
D: NA
J: TRBJ2-1
size: few
DNA: TGTGCCAGCAGCCATTGGGGCATTGATGAGCAGTTCTTC
CDR3: CASSHWGIDEQFF

V: TRBV7-9
D: TRBD1
J: TRBJ1-5
size: few
DNA: TGTGCCAGCAGCCGCACAGGGGAGGCTTATCAGCCCCAGCATTTT
CDR3: CASSRTGEAYQPQHF

V: TRBV29-1
D: NA
J: TRBJ1-1
size: NA
DNA: TGCAGCGTTGATAGTCAGGGTGGGAACACTGAAGCTTTCTTT
CDR3: CSVDSQGGNTEAFF

V: TRBV20-1
D: NA
J: TRBJ1-1
size: NA
DNA: TGCAGTGCTAGTTGGTCGGGGAACACTGAAGCTTTCTTT
CDR3: CSASWSGNTEAFF

V: TRBV5-4
D: NA
J: TRBJ1-4
size: NA
DNA: TGTGCCAGCAGCACTCCGTCGGGTTCTAATGAAAAACTGTTTTTT
CDR3: CASSTPSGSNEKLFF

V: TRBV29-1
D: NA
J: TRBJ1-1
size: few
DNA: TGCAGCGTTGGGGCATCGGCGAACACTGAAGCTTTCTTT
CDR3: CSVGASANTEAFF

V: TRBV28
D: NA
J: TRBJ1-1
size: few
DNA: TGTGCCAGCAGGGAGGGCTGGGCGAACACTGAAGCTTTCTTT
CDR3: CASREGWANTEAFF

V: TRBV10-3
D: TRBD1
J: TRBJ1-2
size: few
DNA: TGTGCCATCAGTGATCGACAGGGGAAAGGTGGCTACACCTTC
CDR3: CAISDRQGKGGYTF

V: TRBV5-1
D: TRBD2
J: TRBJ2-3
size: few
DNA: TGCGCCAGCAGCTTGACTAGCGGGGGGACCACAGATACGCAGTATTTT
CDR3: CASSLTSGGTTDTQYF

V: TRBV12-3/TRBV12-4
D: NA
J: TRBJ2-2
size: NA
DNA: TGTGCCAGCAGTTTAGCGCTTGCCGGGGAGCTGTTTTTT
CDR3: CASSLALAGELFF

V: TRBV5-1
D: TRBD2
J: TRBJ2-1
size: few
DNA: TGCGCCAGCAGCCCCTTAGCGGGGAGCTCCTACAATGAGCAGTTTTTC
CDR3: CASSPLAGSSYNEQFF

V: TRBV2
D: NA
J: TRBJ2-1
size: few
DNA: TGTGCCAGCAGCGAATATGAGCAGTTCTTC
CDR3: CASSEYEQFF

V: TRBV12-3/TRBV12-4
D: NA
J: TRBJ2-3
size: few
DNA: TGTGCCAGCACCCTTGGACTGGACCGCACAGATACGCAGTATTTT
CDR3: CASTLGLDRTDTQYF

V: TRBV7-6
D: TRBD1
J: TRBJ2-2
size: NA
DNA: TGTGCCAGCAGCTTACTTAGGACCGACAGGGCCGGGGAGCTGTTTTTT
CDR3: CASSLLRTDRAGELFF

V: TRBV12-3/TRBV12-4
D: NA
J: TRBJ2-3
size: few
DNA: TGTGCCAGCAGTTCGTCCCGGGGGCTTGGCACAGATACGCAGTATTTT
CDR3: CASSSSRGLGTDTQYF

V: TRBV5-1
D: TRBD1
J: TRBJ2-2
size: NA
DNA: TGCGCCAGTAGGACAGGCGACACCGGGGAGCTGTTTTTT
CDR3: CASRTGDTGELFF

V: TRBV29-1
D: TRBD1
J: TRBJ1-1
size: few
DNA: TGCAGCTCCCTGACAGGGTACACTGAAGCTTTCTTT
CDR3: CSSLTGYTEAFF

V: TRBV2
D: TRBD2
J: TRBJ2-3
size: few
DNA: TGTGCCAGCAGCCCCGGGACTAGCGGCACAGATACGCAGTATTTT
CDR3: CASSPGTSGTDTQYF

V: TRBV24-1
D: TRBD1
J: TRBJ2-2
size: NA
DNA: TGTGCCACCAGTGATATGGACAGGGGGCCCACCGGGGAGCTGTTTTTT
CDR3: CATSDMDRGPTGELFF

V: TRBV11-2
D: NA
J: TRBJ2-1
size: NA
DNA: TGTGCCAGCAGCTTGGCTGGACAGGGAGGGTACAATGAGCAGTTCTTC
CDR3: CASSLAGQGGYNEQFF

V: TRBV6-1
D: TRBD1
J: TRBJ2-5
size: few
DNA: TGTGCCAGCAGAACAGGGACAGTGGGAGAGACCCAGTACTTC
CDR3: CASRTGTVGETQYF

V: TRBV29-1
D: TRBD1
J: TRBJ1-1
size: few
DNA: TGCAGCGTTACCAGGACAGGGATGAACACTGAAGCTTTCTTT
CDR3: CSVTRTGMNTEAFF

V: TRBV10-3
D: NA
J: TRBJ2-2
size: NA
DNA: TGTGCCATCACCTATAGCGCCTCCACCGGGGAGCTGTTTTTT
CDR3: CAITYSASTGELFF

V: TRBV4-3
D: TRBD1
J: TRBJ2-1
size: NA
DNA: TGCGCCAGCAGCCAACGACAGGGTAGATCCTACAATGAGCAGTTCTTC
CDR3: CASSQRQGRSYNEQFF

V: TRBV6-2/TRBV6-3
D: NA
J: TRBJ2-4
size: few
DNA: TGTGCCAGCAATCGCGGGTCGTGGGCCAAAAACATTCAGTACTTC
CDR3: CASNRGSWAKNIQYF